This TCR beta chain came from a study of T cell changes during pregnancy in multiple sclerosis. Using immunoSEQ multiplex PCR, the repertoire was profiled, and TCRdb retains in-frame clones only, with some absent. Of fewer than 75,000 clones in the sample, roughly 90% were seen once. CDR1 and CDR2 from the germline V gene are SGHRS and YFSETQ. V was pared by 0 bases and J by 8 bases, with 15 bases between. This CDR3 has 15 amino acids. The chain employs TRBV5-1 and TRBJ2-1; possible D gene TRBD2, 5 bases. The TCR originated in a female donor in good health, enrolled as a control in a pregnancy study. The sample consisted of peripheral blood, taken after pregnancy. This CDR3 reads CASSLAASRRDEQFF. The CDR3, as DNA: TGCGCCAGCAGCTTGGCGGCCTCAAGGCGGGATGAGCAGTTCTTC.